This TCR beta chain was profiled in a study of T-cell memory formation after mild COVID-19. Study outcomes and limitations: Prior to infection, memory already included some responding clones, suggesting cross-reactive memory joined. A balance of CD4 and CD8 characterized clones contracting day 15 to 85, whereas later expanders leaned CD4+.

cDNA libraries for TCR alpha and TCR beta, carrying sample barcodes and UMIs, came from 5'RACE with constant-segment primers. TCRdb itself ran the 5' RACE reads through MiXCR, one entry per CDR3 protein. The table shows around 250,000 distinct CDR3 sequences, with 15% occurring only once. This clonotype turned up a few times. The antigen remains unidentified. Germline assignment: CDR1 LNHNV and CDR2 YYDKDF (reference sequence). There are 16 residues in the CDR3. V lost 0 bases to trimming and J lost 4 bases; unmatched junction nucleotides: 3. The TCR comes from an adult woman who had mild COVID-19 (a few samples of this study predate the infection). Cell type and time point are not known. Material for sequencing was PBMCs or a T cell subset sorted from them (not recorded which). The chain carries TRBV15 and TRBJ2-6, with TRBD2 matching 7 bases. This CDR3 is CATSRDGGSGANVLTF. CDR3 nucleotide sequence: TGTGCCACCAGCAGAGACGGGGGGTCAGGGGCCAACGTCCTGACTTTC.